This T cell receptor beta chain was obtained from a study of control samples from healthy donors and cancer patients. V shed 4 bases, J shed 3 bases, and the junction held 6 bases outside the gene matches. CDR1 is MDHEN and CDR2 is SYDVKM in the germline V gene. This CDR3 is built from 15 residues. Method: immunoSEQ multiplex PCR; TCRdb's copy keeps in-frame clones and lacks some. The repertoire has 170,000 or so clones, approximately 90% of them found once; the top ten carry 1.4%. Input material: blood. The origin of this receptor is a man aged 25-45 years in good health. The chain carries TRBV28 and TRBJ2-1; 7 nucleotides match TRBD2. CDR3 sequence reads: CASSWRETYYNEQFF. CDR3 nucleotides: TGTGCCAGCAGTTGGCGGGAGACGTACTACAATGAGCAGTTCTTC.